These 6 T cell receptor beta chains came from one sample sequenced in a study of T cell responses to AZD1222 COVID-19 vaccine. The data were produced by immunoSEQ multiplex PCR, yet TCRdb's version contains in-frame clones alone and is incomplete. The data hold more than 140,000 clones, with around 88% observed a single time. Sequenced material: peripheral blood, taken on day 0 of AZD1222 vaccination. The receptors were sampled from an adult in good health.

This sequence joins TRBV4-1 and TRBJ2-1; D may be TRBD2 (6 bases). V was clipped by 2 bases and J by 2 bases, with 10 bases between them. Germline loops: CDR1 MGHRA, CDR2 YSYEKL. The CDR3 has 15 residues. CDR3 loop: CASSQSGTPYNEQFF. The CDR3 DNA follows: TGCGCCAGCAGCCAATCCGGGACTCCCTACAATGAGCAGTTCTTC.

V is TRBV10-1 and J is TRBJ1-6; unclear D gene. V lost 9 bases to trimming and J lost 4 bases, with 13 bases between them. This CDR3 spans 14 amino acids. Germline V gene data show CDR1 as WNHNN and CDR2 as SYGVQD (reference sequence). CDR3 sequence: CARPVHFYNSPLHF. The DNA for the CDR3 is TGCGCCAGACCGGTGCATTTTTATAATTCACCCCTCCACTTT.

V is TRBV12-5 and J is TRBJ2-2; D is possibly TRBD1 (5 bases). This CDR3 spans 13 amino acids. Germline CDR1 is LGHNT and CDR2 is FRNRAP. V lost 8 bases to trimming and J lost 6 bases, with 13 bases between them. The CDR3 spells CASRPRDSGELFF. The DNA for the CDR3 is TGTGCTAGTCGACCCAGGGATTCCGGGGAGCTGTTTTTT. Looking up the rest from reference TRBV12-5 and TRBJ2-2 gives the full variable domain: DARVTQTPRHKVTEMGQEVTMRCQPILGHNTVFWYRQTMMQGLELLAYFRNRAPLDDSGMPKDRFSAEMPDATLATLKIQPSEPRDSAVYFCASRPRDSGELFFGEGSRLTVL.

The CDR3 region is CASSESRGSGARTDTQYF. The CDR3 bases are TGCGCCAGCAGTGAGTCGCGGGGGTCTGGGGCGAGAACAGATACGCAGTATTTT. J is TRBJ2-3 and V is TRBV10-2, with 7 bases fitting TRBD2. This CDR3 spans 18 amino acids. V trimming: 0 bases; J trimming: 3 bases; junction bases outside the gene matches: 12. Germline V lookup: CDR1 WSHSY, CDR2 SAAADI.

The table lists this clone with a count of one. The CDR3 sequence is CASSLAGQPQHF. For the CDR3, the DNA is TGTGCCAGCAGCTTAGCCGGTCAGCCCCAGCATTTT. The chain uses TRBV7-2 and TRBJ1-5; D unresolved. The CDR3 covers 12 residues. Trimming removed 0 bases from V and 6 bases from J, with 3 bases in between. CDR1 is SGHTA, CDR2 FQGNSA, per germline.

The chain uses TRBV12-3 or TRBV12-4 and TRBJ1-2, with 7 bases lining up with TRBD1. This CDR3 region has 13 residues. V lost 5 bases and J lost 4; bases outside the gene matches: 4. Here the CDR3 reads CASSSRQGYGYTF. CDR3 DNA sequence: TGTGCCAGCAGTAGTCGACAGGGCTATGGCTACACCTTC.